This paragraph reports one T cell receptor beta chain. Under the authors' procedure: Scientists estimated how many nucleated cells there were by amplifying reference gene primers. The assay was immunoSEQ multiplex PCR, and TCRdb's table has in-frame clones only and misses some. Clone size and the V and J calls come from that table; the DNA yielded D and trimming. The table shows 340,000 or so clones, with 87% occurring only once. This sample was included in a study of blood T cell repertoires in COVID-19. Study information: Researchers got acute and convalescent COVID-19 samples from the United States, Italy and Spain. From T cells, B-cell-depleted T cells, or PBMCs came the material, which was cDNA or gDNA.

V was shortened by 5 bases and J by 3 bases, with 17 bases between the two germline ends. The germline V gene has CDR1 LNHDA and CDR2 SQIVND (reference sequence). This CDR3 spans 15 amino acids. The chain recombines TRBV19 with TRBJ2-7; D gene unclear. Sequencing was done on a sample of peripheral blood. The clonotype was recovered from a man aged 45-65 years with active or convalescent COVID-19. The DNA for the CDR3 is TGTGCCAGTAGTCCTACAGTTTCCGTTAACTACGAGCAGTACTTC. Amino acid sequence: CASSPTVSVNYEQYF.